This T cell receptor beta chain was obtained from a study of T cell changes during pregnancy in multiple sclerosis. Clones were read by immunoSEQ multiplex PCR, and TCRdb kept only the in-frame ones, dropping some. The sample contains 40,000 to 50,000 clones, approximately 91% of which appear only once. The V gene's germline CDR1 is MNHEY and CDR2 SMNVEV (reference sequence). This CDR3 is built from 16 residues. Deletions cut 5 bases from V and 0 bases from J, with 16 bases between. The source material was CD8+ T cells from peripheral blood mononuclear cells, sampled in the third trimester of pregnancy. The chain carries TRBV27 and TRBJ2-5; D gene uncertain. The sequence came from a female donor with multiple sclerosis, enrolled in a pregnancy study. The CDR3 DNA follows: TGTGCCAGCAGTCCTTCGCTAGGAGTCTACCAAGAGACCCAGTACTTC. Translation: CASSPSLGVYQETQYF.